The 2 T cell receptor beta chains listed next were all sequenced from one sample in a study of blood T cell repertoires in COVID-19. Repertoires were generated with immunoSEQ multiplex PCR, while TCRdb's copy carries only in-frame clones and drops some. This sample carries 60,000 to 70,000 clones, under 85% of them seen once, and the ten largest clones take 4.5% to 7%. Sample: peripheral blood. The receptors derive from a woman in her sixties or seventies with acute or convalescent COVID-19.

This clone was seen only a few times. The J gene is TRBJ1-1, the V gene TRBV5-6, with TRBD1 as a possible D gene (5 bases). Germline CDR1 reads SGHDT; CDR2 reads YYEEEE. This CDR3 comprises 12 residues. Deletions cut 4 bases from V and 12 bases from J, with 16 bases between. The CDR3 DNA follows: TGTGCCAGCAGCCCCCCGGGGGGGTCGTCTTTCTTT. It is translated as CASSPPGGSSFF.

The chain uses TRBV7-8 and TRBJ1-5; a weak D match, TRBD1 (6 bases). This CDR3 is built from 14 residues. The germline V gene has CDR1 SGHVS and CDR2 FQNEAQ. Trimming stripped 3 bases from V and 5 bases from J, with 11 bases between. Written as DNA, the CDR3 is TGTGCCAGCAGCTTGTACAGGGAAGATCAGCCCCAGCATTTT. It specifies CASSLYREDQPQHF.